The following is a T cell receptor (beta chain) sequence with its context. Method: immunoSEQ multiplex PCR; TCRdb's copy keeps in-frame clones and lacks some. The sample shows approximately 110,000 clones, around 89% of them seen only once. The record originates from a study of control samples from healthy donors and cancer patients. Trimming removed 2 bases from V and 10 bases from J; junction bases left unmatched: 9. The CDR3 totals 14 residues. Looked up from germline, CDR1 is SQVTM and CDR2 is ANQGSEA. Sequencing input: blood. The source is a woman in her 50s in good health. This chain connects TRBV29-1 to TRBJ2-1, with 9 bases aligning to TRBD1. This CDR3 reads CSVERDRAPREQFF. The CDR3, as DNA: TGCAGCGTTGAAAGGGACAGGGCTCCCCGCGAGCAGTTCTTC.